These T cell receptor beta chains were read from a single sample in a study of T cell responses to AZD1222 COVID-19 vaccine. Method: immunoSEQ multiplex PCR; TCRdb's copy keeps in-frame clones and lacks some. The sample contains 120,000 or so clones, approximately 92% of which appear only once. The sample was peripheral blood, taken on day 0 of AZD1222 vaccination. These receptors originate from an adult in good health. CDR3s include the opening cysteine and the closing phenylalanine or tryptophan. A D gene is named only where the DNA matches it firmly. Only some rows state a clone size, as once, few, many or a class for expanded clones.

>NA|NA|TRBV20-1|TRBJ1-2
CSASFPGRLGGYTF
TGCAGTGCTAGTTTTCCAGGAAGACTAGGCGGCTACACCTTC
>NA|NA|TRBV6-5|TRBJ2-5
CATLRGETQYF
TGTGCCACCCTGAGGGGGGAGACCCAGTACTTC
>NA|TRBD1|TRBV9|TRBJ1-5
CASSPQGLQPQHF
TGTGCCAGCAGCCCACAGGGGCTTCAGCCCCAGCATTTT
>NA|NA|TRBV11-3|TRBJ1-1
CASSWTQNTEAFF
TGTGCCAGCAGCTGGACCCAGAACACTGAAGCTTTCTTT
>NA|NA|TRBV28|TRBJ2-3
CASRHKVQRTQYF
TGTGCCAGCAGACATAAAGTCCAGCGGACGCAGTATTTT
>NA|TRBD2|TRBV15|TRBJ2-2
CATSLLAGEAGELFF
TGTGCCACCAGCCTACTAGCGGGGGAGGCCGGGGAGCTGTTTTTT
>NA|TRBD2|TRBV5-1|TRBJ2-5
CASSPRGGEETQYF
TGCGCCAGCAGCCCTCGCGGGGGAGAGGAGACCCAGTACTTC
>NA|TRBD1|TRBV6-6|TRBJ1-5
CASSYRQGAGNQPQHF
TGTGCCAGCAGTTACAGACAGGGGGCTGGGAATCAGCCCCAGCATTTT
>many|NA|TRBV7-9|TRBJ1-4
CASRPPGETNEKLFF
TGTGCCAGCAGACCTCCAGGGGAAACTAATGAAAAACTGTTTTTT
>NA|TRBD1|TRBV5-8|TRBJ1-5
CASSWGQTSNQPQHF
TGTGCCAGCAGCTGGGGACAGACTAGCAATCAGCCCCAGCATTTT
>NA|NA|TRBV5-1|TRBJ1-2
CASSLDSGRSTF
TGCGCCAGCAGCTTAGATTCCGGGCGGTCAACCTTC
>few|NA|TRBV6-5|TRBJ1-2
CAAVRNYGYTF
TGTGCAGCCGTTAGGAACTATGGCTACACCTTC
>NA|NA|TRBV5-4|TRBJ2-3
CASARSLADTQYF
TGTGCCAGCGCGAGGAGTTTGGCAGATACGCAGTATTTT
>few|NA|TRBV27|TRBJ2-7
CASSPSLHYEQYF
TGTGCCAGCAGCCCAAGCTTACACTACGAGCAGTACTTC
>NA|TRBD1|TRBV4-1|TRBJ1-4
CASSHGTGFSGPDEKLFF
TGCGCCAGCAGCCACGGGACAGGGTTTTCGGGCCCCGACGAAAAACTGTTTTTT
>NA|NA|TRBV11-1|TRBJ1-1
CASSKSGEITEAFF
TGTGCCAGCAGTAAGTCGGGGGAAATCACTGAAGCTTTCTTT
>NA|NA|TRBV12-3/TRBV12-4|TRBJ1-6
CASSSGTRAPLHF
TGTGCCAGCAGTTCCGGGACTCGGGCGCCCCTCCACTTT
>NA|NA|TRBV30|TRBJ2-2
CAWSVLLNTGELFF
TGTGCCTGGAGTGTCCTACTGAACACCGGGGAGCTGTTTTTT
>NA|NA|TRBV7-3|TRBJ1-2
CASSLLSYGYTF
TGTGCCAGCAGCTTACTCTCCTATGGCTACACCTTC
>NA|TRBD2|TRBV2|TRBJ2-3
CASRSDIRTSSTDTQYF
TGTGCCAGCAGGTCTGACATTCGGACTAGTAGCACAGATACGCAGTATTTT
>NA|TRBD2|TRBV9|TRBJ2-3
CASSVWRGGLDTQYF
TGTGCCAGCAGCGTATGGCGCGGGGGGCTAGATACGCAGTATTTT
>NA|NA|TRBV13|TRBJ2-7
CASSLGRIYEQYF
TGTGCCAGCAGCTTAGGCCGGATCTACGAGCAGTACTTC
>once|NA|TRBV4-2|TRBJ1-2
CASSQDRTEVYGYTF
TGTGCCAGCAGCCAAGACCGGACAGAAGTCTATGGCTACACCTTC
>few|NA|TRBV4-1|TRBJ2-7
CASSPGRSRGEQYF
TGCGCCAGCAGCCCGGGGCGTAGCCGCGGCGAGCAGTACTTC
>NA|NA|TRBV19|TRBJ1-2
CASSINGGYGYTF
TGTGCCAGTAGTATAAATGGGGGCTATGGCTACACCTTC
>NA|TRBD1|TRBV19|TRBJ1-2
CASSSYRGTGYYGYTF
TGTGCCAGTAGTTCATACCGCGGGACAGGCTACTATGGCTACACCTTC
>NA|NA|TRBV10-3|TRBJ1-1
CAITRGGAANTEAFF
TGTGCCATCACCCGAGGCGGGGCTGCGAACACTGAAGCTTTCTTT
>NA|TRBD2|TRBV24-1|TRBJ2-1
CATSDPNGRGYNEQFF
TGTGCCACCAGTGATCCGAACGGGAGGGGATACAATGAGCAGTTCTTC
>few|NA|TRBV7-6|TRBJ2-1
CASSLEAGSNNEQFF
TGTGCCAGCAGCTTAGAAGCAGGGAGCAACAATGAGCAGTTCTTC
>NA|NA|TRBV28|TRBJ1-4
CASITQGFEKLFF
TGTGCCAGCATTACCCAGGGTTTCGAAAAACTGTTTTTT
>few|NA|TRBV7-9|TRBJ1-6
CASSLEPPGTPLHF
TGTGCCAGCAGCTTAGAGCCCCCTGGGACACCCCTCCACTTT
>NA|NA|TRBV5-1|TRBJ1-1
CASSLGGGGMNTEAFF
TGCGCCAGCAGCTTGGGGGGCGGGGGCATGAACACTGAAGCTTTCTTT